A single sample gave rise to the 18 T cell receptor beta chains below, sequenced in a study of blood T cell repertoires in COVID-19. Profiling relied on immunoSEQ multiplex PCR, and the TCRdb table lists in-frame clones only, not all of them. This table holds about 330,000 clones, around 86% found once. Sequencing was done on a sample of PBMCs or T cells enriched from blood (not recorded which). The source is a woman aged 18 to 35 who had recovered from COVID-19.

V and J are TRBV13 and TRBJ1-1, with 8 positions matching TRBD1. J gave up 3 bases and V 0 bases, and 3 bases lay outside the gene matches. The CDR3 is 15 amino acids. Germline values: CDR1 PRHDT, CDR2 FYEKMQ (reference sequence). The CDR3 sequence: CASSLGGQVDTEAFF. The CDR3, as DNA: TGTGCCAGCAGCTTAGGGGGACAGGTGGACACTGAAGCTTTCTTT. Supplemented by reference TRBV13 and TRBJ1-1, the full variable domain reads AAGVIQSPRHLIKEKRETATLKCYPIPRHDTVYWYQQGPGQDPQFLISFYEKMQSDKGSIPDRFSAQQFSDYHSELNMSSLELGDSALYFCASSLGGQVDTEAFFGQGTRLTVV.

This clone was counted only a few times. The chain has TRBV7-9 and TRBJ2-1; 11 bases align to TRBD2. V shed 5 bases, J shed 8 bases, and the junction held 8 bases outside the gene matches. The germline CDR1 and CDR2 sequences are SEHNR and FQNEAQ (reference sequence). The CDR3 is 15 residues long. The CDR3 nucleotides read TGTGCCAGCAGCCTGACTAGCGGGACCTCCGATGAGCAGTTCTTC. Translated: CASSLTSGTSDEQFF.

This chain uses TRBV6-5 with TRBJ2-3; 9 nucleotides line up with TRBD2. Losses at the gene ends were 10 bases for V and 6 bases for J; bases not matched to a gene: 8. Germline CDR1 is MNHEY and CDR2 is SVGAGI. CDR3 length: 13 amino acids. The CDR3 sequence is CATSSGVLDTQYF. The CDR3, as DNA: TGTGCCACCTCTAGCGGGGTCTTGGATACGCAGTATTTT.

In this sample, this clone turned up a few times. The CDR3 loop reads CASSPTGVGELFF. The CDR3 DNA reads as TGTGCCAGTAGTCCTACAGGGGTCGGGGAGCTGTTTTTT. The chain uses TRBV19 and TRBJ2-2, with 7 positions matching TRBD1. From germline, CDR1 is LNHDA and CDR2 SQIVND (reference sequence). Unmatched junction bases numbered 4, after V lost 5 bases and J lost 7 bases. This CDR3 is built from 13 residues.

This clone was recorded once. V usage is TRBV6-5 and J usage is TRBJ1-2, with D possibly TRBD1 on 5 matching bases. CDR3 length: 14 residues. Trimming removed 7 bases at V and 4 bases at J, with 16 bases between. Per germline, CDR1 MNHEY and CDR2 SVGAGI. The CDR3 DNA sequence: TGTGCCAGCAACTATGGGGCGGAGCCCTATGGCTACACCTTC. Amino acid sequence: CASNYGAEPYGYTF.

This clone was seen a single time. The V call is TRBV6-1, the J call TRBJ2-6; 12 bases fit TRBD1. After removal of 4 bases from V and 2 bases from J, the junction contained 3 bases not matched to a gene. CDR1 and CDR2 from the germline V gene are MNHNS and SASEGT. This CDR3 contains 17 residues. CDR3 sequence (DNA): TGTGCCAGCAGTGTCCGGGACAGGGGGCCTGGGGCCAACGTCCTGACTTTC. Translation gives CASSVRDRGPGANVLTF.

The rearrangement uses TRBV4-2 and TRBJ2-3; TRBD2 agrees at 11 bases. The CDR3 has 17 residues. V was clipped by 5 bases and J by 1 base; unmatched bases: 8. Looked up from germline, CDR1 is LGHNA and CDR2 is YNFKEQ. The CDR3 is CASSYSTSGVGTDTQYF. The CDR3 DNA follows: TGTGCCAGCAGCTATTCGACTAGCGGGGTTGGCACAGATACGCAGTATTTT.

This clone was detected once. The chain combines TRBV6-1 with TRBJ1-2, with D maybe TRBD1 (5 bases). This CDR3 spans 14 amino acids. CDR1 MNHNS and CDR2 SASEGT come from the germline V gene. V was cut by 3 bases and J by 1 base, with 9 bases left in between. DNA for the CDR3: TGTGCCAGCAGTGATATCGGGGGTAACTATGGCTACACCTTC. Residues: CASSDIGGNYGYTF.

J is TRBJ1-2 and V is TRBV27, with D tentatively TRBD1 (6 bases). This CDR3 is built from 16 residues. CDR1 is MNHEY and CDR2 is SMNVEV in the germline V gene (reference sequence). The V and J ends lost 7 bases and 0 bases respectively, with 18 bases between them. CDR3 loop: CASTERGDITNYGYTF. The CDR3 region has the DNA TGTGCCAGCACCGAACGGGGGGACATAACTAACTATGGCTACACCTTC.

The rearrangement links TRBV11-2 to TRBJ1-6; D gene uncertain. Trimming left V 2 bases short and J 6 bases short, with 8 bases between. The CDR3 is 14 amino acids. Germline CDR1 and CDR2: SGHAT and FQNNGV. CDR3 sequence (DNA): TGTGCCAGCAGCTTACCGGGGTCTAATTCACCCCTCCACTTT. This codes for CASSLPGSNSPLHF.

The V call is TRBV5-1, the J call TRBJ2-4; 7 bases are shared with TRBD2. CDR3 length: 15 residues. Germline values: CDR1 SGHRS, CDR2 YFSETQ. J was trimmed by 9 bases and V by 1 base; bases with no gene match: 10. CDR3 residues: CASSLSSGLSVIQYF. In DNA, the CDR3 is TGCGCCAGCAGCTTGTCCTCGGGACTATCAGTCATTCAGTACTTC.

The chain combines TRBV2 with TRBJ2-5; 8 nucleotides match TRBD1. The junction had 13 bases not matched to a gene; V was cut back by 6 bases and J by 4 bases. The CDR3 consists of 16 residues. Germline-derived CDR1 and CDR2 are SNHLY and FYNNEI. DNA of the CDR3: TGTGCCAGCAGCAATTTCGGACAGGGTGGGGGAGAGACCCAGTACTTC. It specifies CASSNFGQGGGETQYF.

The J gene is TRBJ2-3, the V gene TRBV28; 13 nucleotides line up with TRBD2. This CDR3 contains 23 residues. Germline V gene sequence: CDR1 MDHEN, CDR2 SYDVKM. V shed 3 bases and J 1 base; nucleotides not matched to a gene: 22. The CDR3 reads CASSFSHGVVWRTSGRRTDTQYF. CDR3 nucleotides: TGTGCCAGCAGTTTCTCCCACGGGGTCGTTTGGCGGACTAGCGGGAGACGCACAGATACGCAGTATTTT.

V gene TRBV5-1 combines with J gene TRBJ1-1; 11 positions agree with TRBD1. Losses at the gene ends were 3 bases for V and 8 bases for J; bases not matched to a gene: 12. The CDR3 is 16 amino acids. Germline lookup yields CDR1 SGHRS and CDR2 YFSETQ. The CDR3 reads CASSSGAERTGGEAFF. CDR3 DNA sequence: TGCGCCAGCAGCTCGGGGGCCGAACGGACAGGGGGCGAAGCTTTCTTT. Full variable domain (rest looked up from reference TRBV5-1 and TRBJ1-1): KAGVTQTPRYLIKTRGQQVTLSCSPISGHRSVSWYQQTPGQGLQFLFEYFSETQRNKGNFPGRFSGRQFSNSRSEMNVSTLELGDSALYLCASSSGAERTGGEAFFGQGTRLTVV.

This clone was detected only once. This sequence joins TRBV9 and TRBJ1-1; 11 bases agree with TRBD1. Trimming removed 0 bases from V and 4 bases from J; junction bases left unmatched: 2. From germline, CDR1 is SGDLS and CDR2 YYNGEE. This CDR3 is 15 amino acids long. The CDR3 sequence is CASSVGTGGFTEAFF. The CDR3 nucleotides are TGTGCCAGCAGCGTAGGGACAGGGGGCTTCACTGAAGCTTTCTTT.

The sample holds one count of this clone. The CDR3 nucleotides read TGCGCCAGCAGCCAAAATAAGGGGCGATATGAAGCTTTCTTT. Amino acid sequence: CASSQNKGRYEAFF. The chain combines TRBV4-1 with TRBJ1-1; possible D gene TRBD1, 5 bases. In germline, CDR1 is MGHRA, CDR2 YSYEKL. V lost 2 bases, J lost 7 bases, and 14 bases lay in between. The CDR3 runs to 14 residues.

V usage is TRBV3-1 (or the pseudogene TRBV3-2) and J usage is TRBJ2-2; a weak D match, TRBD1 (5 bases). The germline CDR1 and CDR2 sequences are LGHDT and YNNKEL (reference sequence). This CDR3 has 19 residues. The ends were cut back, 1 base at V and 2 bases at J, with 20 bases in the middle. CDR3 sequence (DNA): TGTGCCAGCAGCCAAGGTGGGGCCTGGGCAGTCCCTAACACCGGGGAGCTGTTTTTT. It encodes CASSQGGAWAVPNTGELFF.

The V gene is TRBV27, the J gene TRBJ1-1, with TRBD1 identical over 9 bases. Trimming cost V 4 bases and J 1 base; bases outside gene matches: 1. This CDR3 comprises 14 residues. Germline CDR1 MNHEY, CDR2 SMNVEV (reference sequence). The CDR3 sequence: CASSYRGQNTEAFF. Here the CDR3 DNA reads TGTGCCAGCAGTTACAGGGGGCAGAACACTGAAGCTTTCTTT.